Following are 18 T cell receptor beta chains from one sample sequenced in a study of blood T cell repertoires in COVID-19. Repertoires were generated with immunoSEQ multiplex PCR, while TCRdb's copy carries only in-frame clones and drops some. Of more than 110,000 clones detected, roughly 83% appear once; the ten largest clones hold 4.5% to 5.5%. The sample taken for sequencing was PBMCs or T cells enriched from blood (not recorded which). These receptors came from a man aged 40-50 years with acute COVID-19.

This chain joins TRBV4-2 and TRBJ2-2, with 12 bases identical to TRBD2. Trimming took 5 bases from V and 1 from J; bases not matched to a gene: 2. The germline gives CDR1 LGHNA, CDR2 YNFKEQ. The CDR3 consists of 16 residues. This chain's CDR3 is CASSSSGGVNTGELFF. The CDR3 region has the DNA TGTGCCAGCAGCTCTAGCGGGGGGGTGAACACCGGGGAGCTGTTTTTT.

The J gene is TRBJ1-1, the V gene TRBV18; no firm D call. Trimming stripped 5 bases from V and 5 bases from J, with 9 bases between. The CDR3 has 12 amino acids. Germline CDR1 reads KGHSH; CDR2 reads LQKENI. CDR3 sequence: CASSEAGTEAFF. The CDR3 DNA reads TGTGCCAGCTCAGAGGCGGGAACTGAAGCTTTCTTT.

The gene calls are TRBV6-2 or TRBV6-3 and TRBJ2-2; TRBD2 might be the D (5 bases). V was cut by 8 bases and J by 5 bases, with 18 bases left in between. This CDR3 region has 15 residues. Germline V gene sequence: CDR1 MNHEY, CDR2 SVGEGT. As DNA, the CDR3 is TGTGCCAGCCGCCCAGTGAGGGTCGCTACCGGGGAGCTGTTTTTT. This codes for CASRPVRVATGELFF.

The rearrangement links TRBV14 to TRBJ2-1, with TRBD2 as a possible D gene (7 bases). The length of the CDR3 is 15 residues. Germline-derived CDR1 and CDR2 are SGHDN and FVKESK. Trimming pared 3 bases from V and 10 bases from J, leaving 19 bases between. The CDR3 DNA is TGTGCCAGCAGCCAGCGGGGGTCCCCTCAGGGGGAGCAGTTCTTC. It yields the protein CASSQRGSPQGEQFF.

The CDR3 region has the DNA TGTGCCACCAGCATCCCCGGGCTAGCGGGGTACAATGAGCAGTTCTTC. This codes for CATSIPGLAGYNEQFF. The chain uses TRBV15 and TRBJ2-1, with 9 bases aligning to TRBD2. Germline V gene lookup returns CDR1 LNHNV and CDR2 YYDKDF (reference sequence). The trim removed 4 bases at V and 4 bases at J, leaving 8 bases unmatched. The CDR3 covers 16 residues.

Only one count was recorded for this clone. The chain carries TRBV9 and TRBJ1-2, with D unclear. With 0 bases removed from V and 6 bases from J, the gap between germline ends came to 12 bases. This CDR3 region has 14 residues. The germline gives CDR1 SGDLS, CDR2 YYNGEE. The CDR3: CASSVAGGRNGYTF. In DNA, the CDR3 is TGTGCCAGCAGCGTAGCGGGCGGGAGGAATGGCTACACCTTC. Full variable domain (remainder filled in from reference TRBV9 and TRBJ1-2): DSGVTQTPKHLITATGQRVTLRCSPRSGDLSVYWYQQSLDQGLQFLIQYYNGEERAKGNILERFSAQQFPDLHSELNLSSLELGDSALYFCASSVAGGRNGYTFGSGTRLTVV.

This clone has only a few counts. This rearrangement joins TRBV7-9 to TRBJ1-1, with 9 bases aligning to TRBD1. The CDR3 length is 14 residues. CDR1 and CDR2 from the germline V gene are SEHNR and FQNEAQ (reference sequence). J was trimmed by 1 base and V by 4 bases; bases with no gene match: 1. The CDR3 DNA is TGTGCCAGCAGCTGGACAGGGGAGAACACTGAAGCTTTCTTT. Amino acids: CASSWTGENTEAFF.

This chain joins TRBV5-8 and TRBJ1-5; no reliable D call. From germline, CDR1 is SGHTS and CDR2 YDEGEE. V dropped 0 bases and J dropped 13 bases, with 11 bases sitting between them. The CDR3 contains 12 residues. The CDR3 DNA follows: TGTGCCAGCAGCTTGGAGTTAGTAGCTCAGCATTTT. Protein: CASSLELVAQHF.

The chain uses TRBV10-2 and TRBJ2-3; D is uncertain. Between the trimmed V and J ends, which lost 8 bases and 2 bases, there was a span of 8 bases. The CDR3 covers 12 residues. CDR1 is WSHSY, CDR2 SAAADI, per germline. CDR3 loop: CASEQNTDTQYF. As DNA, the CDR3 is TGCGCCAGCGAACAGAACACAGATACGCAGTATTTT.

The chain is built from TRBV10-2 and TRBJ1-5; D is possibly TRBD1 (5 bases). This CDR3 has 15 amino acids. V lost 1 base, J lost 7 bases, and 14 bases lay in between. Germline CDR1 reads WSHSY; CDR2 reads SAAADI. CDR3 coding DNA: TGCGCCAGCAGTGAGTGGTCAGATAGGGGACAGCCCCAGCATTTT. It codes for CASSEWSDRGQPQHF.

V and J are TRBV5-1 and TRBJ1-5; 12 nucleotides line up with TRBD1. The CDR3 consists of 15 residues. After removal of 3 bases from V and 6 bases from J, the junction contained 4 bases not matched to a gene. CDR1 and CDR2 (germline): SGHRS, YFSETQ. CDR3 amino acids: CASSWGTGGFQPQHF. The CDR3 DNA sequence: TGCGCCAGCAGCTGGGGGACAGGGGGCTTTCAGCCCCAGCATTTT.

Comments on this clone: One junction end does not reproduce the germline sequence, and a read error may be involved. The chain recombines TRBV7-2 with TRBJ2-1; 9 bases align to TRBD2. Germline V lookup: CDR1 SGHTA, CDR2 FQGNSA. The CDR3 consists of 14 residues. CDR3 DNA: TGTGCCAGCAGTTTGAGGACTAGCGAGACTAATCCCCTCTTC. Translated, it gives CASSLRTSETNPLF.

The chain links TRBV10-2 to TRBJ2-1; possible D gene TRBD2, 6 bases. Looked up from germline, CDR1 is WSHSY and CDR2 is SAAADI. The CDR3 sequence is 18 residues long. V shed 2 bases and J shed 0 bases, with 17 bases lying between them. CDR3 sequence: CASSERRGSSISYNEQFF. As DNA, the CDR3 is TGCGCCAGCAGTGAGAGGCGGGGTAGCAGCATCTCCTACAATGAGCAGTTCTTC.

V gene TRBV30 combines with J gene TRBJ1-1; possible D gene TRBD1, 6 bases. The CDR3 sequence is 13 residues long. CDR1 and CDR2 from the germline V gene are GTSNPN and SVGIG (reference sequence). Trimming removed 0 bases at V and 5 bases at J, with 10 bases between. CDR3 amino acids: CAWSVHRVTEAFF. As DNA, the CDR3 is TGTGCCTGGAGTGTACACAGGGTGACTGAAGCTTTCTTT.

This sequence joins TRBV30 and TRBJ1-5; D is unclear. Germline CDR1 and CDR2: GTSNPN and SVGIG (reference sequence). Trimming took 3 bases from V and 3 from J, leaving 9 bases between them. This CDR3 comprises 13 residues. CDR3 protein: CAWREGNNQPQHF. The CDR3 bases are TGTGCCTGGAGGGAGGGTAACAATCAGCCCCAGCATTTT.

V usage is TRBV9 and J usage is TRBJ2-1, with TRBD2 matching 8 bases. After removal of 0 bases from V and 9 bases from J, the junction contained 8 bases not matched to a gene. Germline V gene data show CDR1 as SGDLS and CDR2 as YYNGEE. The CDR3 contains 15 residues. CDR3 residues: CASSVVSGTFSEQFF. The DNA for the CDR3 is TGTGCCAGCAGCGTAGTTAGCGGGACATTTAGTGAGCAGTTCTTC.

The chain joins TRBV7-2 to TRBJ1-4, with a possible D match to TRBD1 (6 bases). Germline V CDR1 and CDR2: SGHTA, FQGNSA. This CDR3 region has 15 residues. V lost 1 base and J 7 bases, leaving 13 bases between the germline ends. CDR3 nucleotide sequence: TGTGCCAGCAGCTTAGTGGGGGCTGGGGTTGAAAAACTGTTTTTT. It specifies CASSLVGAGVEKLFF. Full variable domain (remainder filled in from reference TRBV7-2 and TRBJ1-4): GAGVSQSPSNKVTEKGKDVELRCDPISGHTALYWYRQSLGQGLEFLIYFQGNSAPDKSGLPSDRFSAERTGGSVSTLTIQRTQQEDSAVYLCASSLVGAGVEKLFFGSGTQLSVL.

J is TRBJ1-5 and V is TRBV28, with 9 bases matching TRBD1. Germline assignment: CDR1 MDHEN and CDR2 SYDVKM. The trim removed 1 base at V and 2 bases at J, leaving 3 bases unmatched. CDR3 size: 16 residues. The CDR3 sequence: CASSLYRGQGNQPQHF. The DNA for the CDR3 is TGTGCCAGCAGTTTATACAGGGGGCAAGGCAATCAGCCCCAGCATTTT.